Given below is one TCR gamma chain in context. Its antigen remains unidentified. Because the CDR3's place on the DNA is in doubt, the DNA is left out and the CDR3 is given as listed by TCRdb. TCRdb redid clone calling on the multiplex PCR reads using CATT. The table shows more than 2,000 gamma-chain clones, with about an eighth occurring only once. This entry comes from a study of gamma delta lymphoproliferative disorders and STAT genes. Across the whole study: Delta libraries were made per EuroClonality-NGS working group procedure. Broader study findings: Leukemic cells skewed toward terminal effectors, unlike likely varied control T cells.

The receptor sequences were amplified from genomic DNA of peripheral blood mononuclear cells. The CDR3 comprises 17 residues, both ends counted. This TCR was recovered from a human donor in good health. The specimen sequenced was blood. The V gene is TRGV11, but the J gene lacks a call. TRGV11 has ORF status, its function being uncertain. This CDR3 reads CTTVPAGLARTGWYKIF.